The 2 T cell receptor beta chains given below trace back to one sample, sequenced in a study of T cell responses to AZD1222 COVID-19 vaccine. Clones were sequenced by immunoSEQ multiplex PCR, and TCRdb holds only the in-frame ones, with some missing. The sample has 100,000 to 150,000 clones, about nine tenths seen once. Specimen: peripheral blood, collected on day 0 of AZD1222 vaccination. Receptors were obtained from an adult in good health.

The table lists this clone with a count of one. The gene calls are TRBV5-8 and TRBJ1-1; unclear D gene. The ends were cut back, 1 base at V and 0 bases at J, with 4 bases in the middle. This CDR3 spans 13 amino acids. CDR1 is SGHTS, CDR2 YDEGEE, per germline. The CDR3 nucleotides are TGTGCCAGCAGCTTGAGTGTGAACACTGAAGCTTTCTTT. Encoded protein: CASSLSVNTEAFF.

J is TRBJ2-5 and V is TRBV11-2, with D possibly TRBD2 on 7 matching bases. The CDR3 length is 16 residues. The germline V gene encodes CDR1 SGHAT and CDR2 FQNNGV. Trimming stripped 7 bases from V and 4 bases from J, with 22 bases between. CDR3 sequence (DNA): TGTGCCAGCACCCAGCAACAGGGAGGGCTCGGAGAGACCCAGTACTTC. It translates to CASTQQQGGLGETQYF.